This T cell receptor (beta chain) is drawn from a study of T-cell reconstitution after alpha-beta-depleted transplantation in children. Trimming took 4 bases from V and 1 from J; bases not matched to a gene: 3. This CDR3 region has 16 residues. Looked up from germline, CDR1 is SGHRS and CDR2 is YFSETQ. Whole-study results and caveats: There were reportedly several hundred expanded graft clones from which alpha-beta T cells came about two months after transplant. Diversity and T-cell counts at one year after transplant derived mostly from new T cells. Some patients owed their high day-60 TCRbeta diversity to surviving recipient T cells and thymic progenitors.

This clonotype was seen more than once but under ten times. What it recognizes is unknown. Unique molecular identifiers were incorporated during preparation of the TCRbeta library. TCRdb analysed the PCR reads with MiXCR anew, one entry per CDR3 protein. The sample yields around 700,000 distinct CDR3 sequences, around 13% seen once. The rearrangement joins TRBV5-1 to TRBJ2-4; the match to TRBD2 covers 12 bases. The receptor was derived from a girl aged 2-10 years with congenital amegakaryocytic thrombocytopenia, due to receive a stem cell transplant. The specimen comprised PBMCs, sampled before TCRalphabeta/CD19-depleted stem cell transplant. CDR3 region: CASSGTSGFAKNIQYF. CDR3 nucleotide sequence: TGCGCCAGCAGCGGGACTAGCGGGTTTGCCAAAAACATTCAGTACTTC.